This TCR beta chain was captured in a study of blood T cell repertoires in COVID-19. Study information: Sources were T cells, B-cell-depleted T cells, or PBMCs; the material itself was cDNA or gDNA.

In germline, CDR1 is SGHTA, CDR2 FQGTGA. J lost 4 bases, V lost 2 bases, and 3 bases had no gene match. CDR3 length: 16 residues. Under the authors' procedure: The assay estimated nucleated cells by amplifying reference gene primers. Libraries were prepared by immunoSEQ multiplex PCR; TCRdb keeps only in-frame clonotypes and omits some of them. The V and J calls and clone size come from that table; D and trimming were worked out from the DNA. The top ten clones hold 10% of a sample with approximately 200,000 clones, around 90% of them seen once. Allocation to cohorts depended on clinical history reported by the participants.

Input material: PBMCs or T cells enriched from blood (not recorded which). This sequence joins TRBV7-3 and TRBJ2-5; 14 bases line up with TRBD2. The TCR originated in a man between 18 and 29 years old with acute COVID-19. The CDR3 nucleotides read TGTGCCAGCAGCTTACTTGGGACTAGCGGGAGAGAGACCCAGTACTTC. Its protein product is CASSLLGTSGRETQYF. The full variable domain, completed using reference TRBV7-3 and TRBJ2-5, is GAGVSQTPSNKVTEKGKYVELRCDPISGHTALYWYRQSLGQGPEFLIYFQGTGAADDSGLPNDRFFAVRPEGSVSTLKIQRTERGDSAVYLCASSLLGTSGRETQYFGPGTRLLVL.